This TCR beta chain comes out of a study of early T cells in non-severe SARS-CoV-2 infection. Attached unique molecular identifiers marked individual cDNA molecules. TCRdb processed the 5' RACE reads anew with MiXCR; each CDR3 protein has one entry. The sample shows some 81,000 distinct CDR3 sequences, approximately 16% of them seen only once. In this sample, this clonotype turned up once. This CDR3 region has 14 residues. The V end was cut by 6 bases, the J end by 5 bases, with 17 bases between. CDR1 and CDR2 (germline): LGHNA, YNFKEQ. The specimen sequenced was whole blood. The rearrangement uses TRBV4-2 and TRBJ2-7; possibly TRBD2 for D (5 bases). This TCR came from an adult who was a healthcare worker with PCR-confirmed SARS-CoV-2 infection or an uninfected control (not recorded which). The CDR3 bases are TGTGCCAGCAGTCGCTCTCGGGGAATAAACGAGCAGTACTTC. Translated, it gives CASSRSRGINEQYF.